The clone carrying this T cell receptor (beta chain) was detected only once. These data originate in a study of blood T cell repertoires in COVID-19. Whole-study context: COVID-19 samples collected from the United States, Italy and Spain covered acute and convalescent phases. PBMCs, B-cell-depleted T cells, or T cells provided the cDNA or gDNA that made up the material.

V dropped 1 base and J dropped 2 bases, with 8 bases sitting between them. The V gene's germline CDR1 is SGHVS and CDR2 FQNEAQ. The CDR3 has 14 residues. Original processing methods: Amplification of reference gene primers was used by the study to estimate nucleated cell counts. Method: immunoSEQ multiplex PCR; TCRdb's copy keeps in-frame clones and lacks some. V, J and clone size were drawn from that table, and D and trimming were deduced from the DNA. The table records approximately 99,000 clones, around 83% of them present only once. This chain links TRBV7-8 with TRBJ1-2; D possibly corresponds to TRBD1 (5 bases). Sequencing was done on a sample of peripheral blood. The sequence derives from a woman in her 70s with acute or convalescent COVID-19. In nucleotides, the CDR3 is TGTGCCAGCAGCTTAGTGCAGGGAAACTATGGCTACACCTTC. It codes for CASSLVQGNYGYTF.